This T cell receptor (beta chain) was captured by sequencing in a study of graft-versus-host responses after intestinal transplantation. Study in general: All recipients were given anti-thymocyte globulin induction, and tacrolimus and steroids were then administered for roughly 3 years.

TCRdb's copy holds only in-frame clones and misses some; the assay was immunoSEQ multiplex PCR. The table has tens of thousands of clones, just over 90% seen once. The length of the CDR3 is 15 residues. CDR1 MDHEN and CDR2 SYDVKM come from the germline V gene. V gave up 5 bases and J gave up 6 bases, with 17 bases separating them. On this clone: Its matching antigen is unknown.

The sequences come from unstimulated CD8+ T cells sorted from spleen or lymph node cells, collected before intestinal transplant. This TCR derives from a human donor who received an intestinal transplant. This chain joins TRBV28 and TRBJ1-5, with a tentative D call TRBD1 (5 bases). Here the CDR3 reads CASSRAGTASQPQHF. The CDR3 DNA reads as TGTGCCAGCAGTCGAGCCGGGACGGCCAGTCAGCCCCAGCATTTT.